By share, the clone carrying this T cell receptor (beta chain) counts as medium-sized. Its target is unknown. These data originate in a study of early T cells in non-severe SARS-CoV-2 infection. Overall study context: Unsorted whole blood bulk RNA was sequenced, with unpaired chains. The study's findings and limits: VDJdb matching favored anti-spike CD8 responses, missing private and CD4 specificities.

This CDR3 comprises 16 residues. V lost 2 bases and J lost 3; bases outside the gene matches: 8. From germline, CDR1 is SGHAT and CDR2 FQNNGV. Attachment of unique molecular identifiers to individual cDNA molecules was performed. From the 5' RACE reads, TCRdb called clonotypes with MiXCR, one entry per CDR3 protein. This table has roughly 56,000 distinct CDR3 sequences, about 10% appearing once. Sequenced: whole blood. The chain carries TRBV11-2 and TRBJ2-7; 9 bases are a match to TRBD2. The receptor's source is an adult who was a healthcare worker with PCR-confirmed SARS-CoV-2 infection or an uninfected control (not recorded which). This CDR3 is CASSLWGSSGNYEQYF. The CDR3 DNA sequence: TGTGCCAGCAGCTTATGGGGTTCTAGCGGGAACTACGAGCAGTACTTC.